This T cell receptor (beta chain) is from a study of blood T cell repertoires in COVID-19. CDR1 MNHNY and CDR2 SVGAGI come from the germline V gene (reference sequence). Losses at the gene ends were 5 bases for V and 4 bases for J; bases not matched to a gene: 14. This CDR3 is built from 18 residues. The protocol was immunoSEQ multiplex PCR, while the TCRdb copy is restricted to in-frame clones and leaves out a portion. This table has over 100,000 clones, 84% appearing once. This sequence originates from a woman aged 80 or over with active or convalescent COVID-19. This rearrangement joins TRBV6-6 to TRBJ2-2; TRBD1 matches at 9 bases. Sequencing used peripheral blood. The DNA for the CDR3 is TGTGCCAGCAGTCCTGCCTCGGGACAGGGCCAGGGCACCGGGGAGCTGTTTTTT. It yields the protein CASSPASGQGQGTGELFF.